This T cell receptor (beta chain) was recovered during a study of CD8+ T cells in alopecia areata. Study-wide background: Patients in the study were on tofacitinib for 6 to 18 months, then off it for 6 months.

CDR3 length: 14 residues. With V trimmed by 8 bases and J by 3 bases, 11 bases remained unmatched. CDR1 SQVTM and CDR2 ANQGSEA come from the germline V gene. Extraction of RNA preceded its reverse transcription into cDNA, which served as the sequencing template. Sequencing was performed with immunoSEQ multiplex PCR; in TCRdb, only in-frame clones are kept and a portion is missing. The table records under 200,000 clones, roughly 60% of them present only once. General study findings and limits: Tofacitinib significantly reduced both scalp clonality and expanded CD8+ clones among the top 100.

A note on this clone: The antigen remains undetermined.

Treatment specified: oral pan-JAK inhibitor, 5-10 mg twice daily. The chain joins TRBV29-1 to TRBJ1-1; TRBD1 matches 8 bases. The sequencing here drew on CD4+ T cells sorted from blood, taken at week 24, from a patient treated with tofacitinib. The sequence was collected from a human donor with alopecia areata. Here the CDR3 reads CSIRTGTGHTEAFF. Here the CDR3 DNA reads TGCAGCATCAGAACCGGGACAGGACACACTGAAGCTTTCTTT.